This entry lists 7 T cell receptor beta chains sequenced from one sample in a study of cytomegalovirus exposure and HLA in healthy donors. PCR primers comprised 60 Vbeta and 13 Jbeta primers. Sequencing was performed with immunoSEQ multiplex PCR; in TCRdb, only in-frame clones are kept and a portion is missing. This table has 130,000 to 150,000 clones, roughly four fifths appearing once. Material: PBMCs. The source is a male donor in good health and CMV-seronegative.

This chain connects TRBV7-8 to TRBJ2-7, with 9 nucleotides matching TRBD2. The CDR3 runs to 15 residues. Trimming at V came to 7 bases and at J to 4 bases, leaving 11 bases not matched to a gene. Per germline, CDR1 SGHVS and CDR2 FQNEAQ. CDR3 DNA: TGTGCCAGCACCCTAGACGAGCGGGGGGTATACGAGCAGTACTTC. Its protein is CASTLDERGVYEQYF.

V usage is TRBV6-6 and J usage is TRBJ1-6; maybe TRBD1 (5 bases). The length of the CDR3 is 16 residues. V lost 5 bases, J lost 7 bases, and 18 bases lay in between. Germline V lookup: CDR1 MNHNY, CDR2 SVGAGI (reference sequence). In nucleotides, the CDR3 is TGTGCCAGCAGTCCTCGTATGCGGGGCGAAAATTCACCCCTCCACTTT. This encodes CASSPRMRGENSPLHF.

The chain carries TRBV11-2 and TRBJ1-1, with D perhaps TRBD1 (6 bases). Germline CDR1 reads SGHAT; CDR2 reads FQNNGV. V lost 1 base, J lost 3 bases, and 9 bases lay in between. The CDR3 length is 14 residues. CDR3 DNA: TGTGCCAGCAGCTTAGGAGGGGGTGACACTGAAGCTTTCTTT. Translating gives CASSLGGGDTEAFF.

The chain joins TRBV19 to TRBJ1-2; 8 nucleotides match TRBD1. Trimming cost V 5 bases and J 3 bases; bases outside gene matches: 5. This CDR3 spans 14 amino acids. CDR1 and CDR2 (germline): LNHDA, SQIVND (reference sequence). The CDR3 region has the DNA TGTGCCAGTAGTTTCCAGGGGGCCCACTATGGCTACACCTTC. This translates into CASSFQGAHYGYTF.

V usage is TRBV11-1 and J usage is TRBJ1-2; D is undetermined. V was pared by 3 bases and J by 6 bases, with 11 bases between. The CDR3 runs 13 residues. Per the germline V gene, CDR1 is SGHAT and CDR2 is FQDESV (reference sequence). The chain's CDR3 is CASSFGGTHGYTF. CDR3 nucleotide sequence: TGTGCCAGCAGCTTTGGAGGTACGCATGGCTACACCTTC.

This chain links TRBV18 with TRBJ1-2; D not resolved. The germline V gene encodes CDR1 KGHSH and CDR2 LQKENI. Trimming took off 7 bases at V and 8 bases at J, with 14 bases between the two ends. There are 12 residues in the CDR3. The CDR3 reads CASLGTRGGYTF. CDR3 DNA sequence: TGTGCCAGCTTAGGAACGAGAGGGGGCTACACCTTC.

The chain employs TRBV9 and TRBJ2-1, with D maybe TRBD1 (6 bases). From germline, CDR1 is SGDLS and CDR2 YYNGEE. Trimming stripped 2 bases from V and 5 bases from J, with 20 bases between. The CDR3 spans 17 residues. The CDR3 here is CASSVSPGQRINNEQFF. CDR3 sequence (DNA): TGTGCCAGCAGCGTGAGTCCAGGACAGCGGATTAACAATGAGCAGTTCTTC.